This entry lists 12 T cell receptor beta chains sequenced from one sample in a study of T cell responses to AZD1222 COVID-19 vaccine. Only in-frame clones appear in the TCRdb table, and some are missing; sequencing was by immunoSEQ multiplex PCR. This sample has approximately 270,000 clones, with approximately 94% found just once. This material consisted of peripheral blood, taken 28 days after the second AZD1222 dose. The source is an adult who received the AZD1222 COVID-19 vaccine.

The chain is built from TRBV28 and TRBJ1-1; 9 bases are a match to TRBD1. The CDR3 is 15 residues long. Germline lookup yields CDR1 MDHEN and CDR2 SYDVKM. After removal of 5 bases from V and 3 bases from J, the junction contained 7 bases not matched to a gene. This CDR3 is CASSPNDRGDTEAFF. CDR3 in DNA: TGTGCCAGCAGTCCAAATGACAGGGGGGACACTGAAGCTTTCTTT.

The chain couples TRBV19 to TRBJ2-2, with a tentative D call TRBD2 (5 bases). The CDR3 runs to 14 residues. CDR1 LNHDA and CDR2 SQIVND come from the germline V gene (reference sequence). Trimming left V 4 bases short and J 3 bases short, with 9 bases between. The CDR3 DNA is TGTGCCAGTAGTAGACGGGGAGACACCGGGGAGCTGTTTTTT. This codes for CASSRRGDTGELFF.

V and J are TRBV27 and TRBJ2-3, with D possibly called TRBD1 or TRBD2 (5 bases each). Germline CDR1 reads MNHEY; CDR2 reads SMNVEV (reference sequence). This CDR3 has 14 amino acids. V lost 9 bases to trimming and J lost 1 base, with 14 bases between them. The CDR3 region is CASRFGAGTDTQYF. CDR3 nucleotides: TGTGCCAGTAGATTCGGGGCGGGCACAGATACGCAGTATTTT.

The rearrangement uses TRBV30 and TRBJ1-5; D unclear. Per the germline V gene, CDR1 is GTSNPN and CDR2 is SVGIG (reference sequence). V lost 4 bases and J lost 6, with 10 bases in between. The CDR3 sequence is 12 residues long. The CDR3 here is CAWTSEGQPQHF. The CDR3, as DNA: TGTGCCTGGACCTCGGAGGGTCAGCCCCAGCATTTT.

J is TRBJ2-3 and V is TRBV24-1; 13 nucleotides line up with TRBD2. This CDR3 has 16 residues. Germline V lookup: CDR1 KGHDR, CDR2 SFDVKD. The J segment lost 3 bases and the V segment lost 5 bases, leaving 4 bases of the junction unmatched. CDR3 nucleotide sequence: TGTGCCACCAGTGCCCTGACTAGCGGGGGGACAGATACGCAGTATTTT. It specifies CATSALTSGGTDTQYF.

This rearrangement joins TRBV6-6 to TRBJ1-6; a possible D gene is TRBD1 (5 bases). This CDR3 is built from 14 residues. In germline, CDR1 is MNHNY, CDR2 SVGAGI (reference sequence). V shed 6 bases and J shed 7 bases, with 13 bases lying between them. For the CDR3, the DNA is TGTGCCAGCAGACCCACAGGATCCAATTCACCCCTCCACTTT. It codes for CASRPTGSNSPLHF.

This clone was detected only a few times. The chain recombines TRBV6-5 with TRBJ2-1; 8 bases line up with TRBD1. This CDR3 is 13 amino acids long. Trimming at V came to 4 bases and at J to 7 bases, leaving 3 bases not matched to a gene. CDR1 is MNHEY, CDR2 SVGAGI, per germline. The CDR3 coding sequence is TGTGCCAGCAGTTGGGGACAGGAAAATGAGCAGTTCTTC. Encoded protein: CASSWGQENEQFF.

V usage is TRBV6-5 and J usage is TRBJ2-1, with 8 bases that match TRBD2. Losses at the gene ends were 8 bases for V and 8 bases for J; bases not matched to a gene: 8. Germline CDR1 is MNHEY and CDR2 is SVGAGI. The CDR3 has 13 amino acids. CDR3 nucleotides: TGTGCCAGCGGGACGGGAGGGCTTTATGAGCAGTTCTTC. Its translation: CASGTGGLYEQFF.

V is TRBV4-1 and J is TRBJ2-1; TRBD1 or TRBD2 may be the D gene (6 bases each). This CDR3 comprises 15 residues. V lost 4 bases, J lost 5 bases, and 15 bases lay in between. Per the germline V gene, CDR1 is MGHRA and CDR2 is YSYEKL. CDR3 residues: CASSPRSGANNEQFF. The CDR3 DNA sequence: TGCGCCAGCAGCCCCCGGTCGGGGGCCAACAATGAGCAGTTCTTC.

The chain links TRBV7-9 to TRBJ2-7; D is unclear. Germline V gene data show CDR1 as SEHNR and CDR2 as FQNEAQ (reference sequence). This CDR3 is 14 amino acids long. V lost 1 base to trimming and J lost 6 bases, with 13 bases between them. The CDR3 DNA reads as TGTGCCAGCAGCTTAGGGATTGAAACGGGCGAGCAGTACTTC. Translated: CASSLGIETGEQYF. Combining the CDR3 with reference TRBV7-9 and TRBJ2-7 gives the whole variable domain DTGVSQNPRHKITKRGQNVTFRCDPISEHNRLYWYRQTLGQGPEFLTYFQNEAQLEKSRLLSDRFSAERPKGSFSTLEIQRTEQGDSAMYLCASSLGIETGEQYFGPGTRLTVT.

The genes are TRBV6-4 and TRBJ2-1; 8 positions match TRBD1. Trimming cost V 9 bases and J 4 bases; bases outside gene matches: 11. CDR1 and CDR2 from the germline V gene are MRHNA and SNTAGT. The CDR3 consists of 15 residues. The CDR3 protein is CASSRSGTGYNEQFF. In DNA, the CDR3 is TGTGCCAGTTCCCGTTCCGGGACAGGATACAATGAGCAGTTCTTC.

The chain joins TRBV18 to TRBJ1-1; maybe TRBD1 (5 bases). From germline, CDR1 is KGHSH and CDR2 LQKENI. Deletions cut 3 bases from V and 4 bases from J, with 9 bases between. CDR3 length: 13 residues. The CDR3 protein is CASSPEGPTEAFF. CDR3 nucleotide sequence: TGTGCCAGCTCACCGGAGGGACCCACTGAAGCTTTCTTT.